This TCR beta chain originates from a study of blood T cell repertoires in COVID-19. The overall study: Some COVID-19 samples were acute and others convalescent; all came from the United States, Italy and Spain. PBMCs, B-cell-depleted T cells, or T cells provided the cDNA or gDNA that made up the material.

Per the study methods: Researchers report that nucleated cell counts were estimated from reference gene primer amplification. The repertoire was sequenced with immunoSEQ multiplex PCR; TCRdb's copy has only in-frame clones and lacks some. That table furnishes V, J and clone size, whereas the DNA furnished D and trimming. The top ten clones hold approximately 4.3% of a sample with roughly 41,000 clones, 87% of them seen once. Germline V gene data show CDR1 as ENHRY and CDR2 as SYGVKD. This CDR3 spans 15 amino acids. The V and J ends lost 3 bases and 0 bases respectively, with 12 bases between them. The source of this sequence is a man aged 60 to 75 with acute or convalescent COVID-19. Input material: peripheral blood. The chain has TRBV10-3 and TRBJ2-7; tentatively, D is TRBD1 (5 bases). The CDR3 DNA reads TGTGCCATCAGTGAAGGAACAGGCAACTCCTACGAGCAGTACTTC. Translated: CAISEGTGNSYEQYF.